This entry describes one TCR beta chain. No antigen is known for it. Clones were read by immunoSEQ multiplex PCR, and TCRdb kept only the in-frame ones, dropping some. Of about 50,000 clones listed, 88% are singletons. This specimen comes from a study of OX40 agonist ivuxolimab in advanced cancers. On the study more broadly: The study reported partial responses in three patients: one hepatocellular carcinoma, two cutaneous melanoma.

Germline V gene data show CDR1 as LGHNA and CDR2 as YSLEER. This CDR3 comprises 17 residues. V lost 0 bases, J lost 8 bases, and 19 bases lay in between. General study points: Partial responders receiving 0.1-3.0 mg/kg showed among the lowest clonal expansion. In a subset of nonresponders, normalized T-cell clonal expansion was also low.

The clonotype originates from an adult with an advanced solid tumor such as melanoma, head and neck, liver or kidney cancer. The sequences come from CD4+ or CD8+ T cells sorted from blood, collected in a trial of the OX40 agonist ivuxolimab. The V gene is TRBV4-3, the J gene TRBJ1-4; the D gene is possibly TRBD1 (6 bases). In DNA form, the CDR3 reads TGCGCCAGCAGCCAAGATTCGAAGGGGGGGGCAAGAGAAAAACTGTTTTTT. Encoded protein: CASSQDSKGGAREKLFF.